One and the same sample provided the 21 T cell receptor beta chains below, sequenced in a study of early T cells in non-severe SARS-CoV-2 infection. One entry per CDR3 protein results from TCRdb running MiXCR on the 5' RACE reads. Here the sample spans 100,000 to 150,000 distinct CDR3 sequences, more than 12% being singletons. Sequenced input: whole blood. These receptors all come from an adult who was a healthcare worker with PCR-confirmed SARS-CoV-2 infection or an uninfected control (not recorded which).

This clonotype was observed a few times. The chain joins TRBV24-1 to TRBJ2-3; D is possibly TRBD1 (5 bases). CDR3 length equals 13 residues. CDR1 KGHDR and CDR2 SFDVKD come from the germline V gene. V gave up 6 bases and J gave up 2 bases, with 8 bases separating them. The DNA of the CDR3 is TGTGCCACCAGTACGACAGTCACAGATACGCAGTATTTT. It translates to CATSTTVTDTQYF.

This clonotype was picked up a small number of times. This chain joins TRBV4-1 and TRBJ2-3; a weak D match, TRBD2 (6 bases). CDR3 length: 15 residues. From germline, CDR1 is MGHRA and CDR2 YSYEKL. Between the trimmed V and J ends, which lost 1 base and 4 bases, there was a span of 12 bases. The CDR3: CASSQGSGGADTQYF. For the CDR3, the DNA is TGCGCCAGCAGCCAAGGAAGTGGAGGGGCAGATACGCAGTATTTT.

By share, this clonotype counts as hyperexpanded. The gene calls are TRBV2 and TRBJ2-4; D could derive from TRBD1 or TRBD2 (5 bases each). The V gene lost 1 base and the J gene lost 0 bases, with 7 bases spanning the gap. The germline CDR1 and CDR2 sequences are SNHLY and FYNNEI. This CDR3 spans 15 amino acids. CDR3 protein: CASSEVGVAKNIQYF. The CDR3 nucleotides read TGTGCCAGCAGTGAAGTGGGGGTAGCCAAAAACATTCAGTACTTC.

The sample holds a few counts of this clonotype. The chain carries TRBV12-3 or TRBV12-4 and TRBJ1-3; possibly TRBD1 for D (5 bases). The CDR3 extends over 13 amino acids. V lost 2 bases, J lost 4 bases, and 6 bases lay in between. The CDR3 DNA sequence: TGTGCCAGCAGTTTAAAGGGGGGAAACACCATATATTTT. It specifies CASSLKGGNTIYF.

In DNA, the CDR3 is TGTGCCAGCAGCTTAGCCCTCCAGGATACGCAGTATTTT. It yields the protein CASSLALQDTQYF. The chain employs TRBV7-2 and TRBJ2-3; D not resolved. Trimming removed 0 bases at V and 6 bases at J, with 7 bases between. The CDR3 runs 13 residues. Germline V gene sequence: CDR1 SGHTA, CDR2 FQGNSA.

In this sample, this clonotype turned up many times. The rearrangement joins TRBV10-3 to TRBJ2-2; D gene unclear. V lost 10 bases and J 0 bases, leaving 24 bases between the germline ends. This CDR3 has 18 residues. From germline, CDR1 is ENHRY and CDR2 SYGVKD. CDR3 bases: TGTGCCACCTTCAGCCCCCGGGCCCCCCTGGCGAACACCGGGGAGCTGTTTTTT. This codes for CATFSPRAPLANTGELFF.

This clonotype was counted at least ten times. The rearrangement joins TRBV20-1 to TRBJ1-5; D not resolved. CDR3 size: 13 residues. CDR1 is DFQATT and CDR2 is SNEGSKA in the germline V gene (reference sequence). V was clipped by 4 bases and J by 7 bases, with 14 bases between them. The CDR3 sequence is CSAKETGDQPQHF. CDR3 DNA: TGCAGTGCTAAAGAGACCGGCGACCAGCCCCAGCATTTT.

The V gene is TRBV30, the J gene TRBJ2-2; the D call may be TRBD1 or TRBD2 (5 bases each). Germline V CDR1 and CDR2: GTSNPN, SVGIG (reference sequence). Trimming removed 5 bases from V and 0 bases from J, with 10 bases in between. This CDR3 spans 14 amino acids. For the CDR3, the DNA is TGTGCCTGGGGGACCCTTTCGAACACCGGGGAGCTGTTTTTT. This sequence encodes CAWGTLSNTGELFF.

The J gene is TRBJ2-3, the V gene TRBV3-1; TRBD2 matches 15 bases. After removal of 5 bases from V and 4 bases from J, the junction contained 4 bases not matched to a gene. Germline assignment: CDR1 LGHDT and CDR2 YNNKEL (reference sequence). CDR3 length: 16 residues. The CDR3 DNA sequence: TGTGCCAGCAGCAAGGGACTAGCGGGGGGCTCAGATACGCAGTATTTT. Protein product: CASSKGLAGGSDTQYF.

The chain uses TRBV5-1 and TRBJ2-1; tentatively, D is TRBD1 or TRBD2 (5 bases each). The CDR3 runs 14 residues. V gave up 4 bases and J gave up 9 bases, with 17 bases separating them. Germline CDR1 is SGHRS and CDR2 is YFSETQ. The CDR3 is CASSQTDGTGEQFF. CDR3 nucleotides: TGCGCCAGCAGCCAAACGGACGGGACCGGTGAGCAGTTCTTC.

The table lists this clonotype with many counts. The CDR3 spells CASSQAGGDLDTQYF. CDR3 nucleotide sequence: TGCGCCAGCAGCCAAGCCGGGGGGGATCTAGATACGCAGTATTTT. The V call is TRBV4-1, the J call TRBJ2-3; 8 bases are a match to TRBD2. This CDR3 has 15 residues. Germline CDR1 and CDR2: MGHRA and YSYEKL. J lost 5 bases, V lost 1 base, and 5 bases had no gene match.

The rearrangement joins TRBV11-2 to TRBJ2-1, with D perhaps assigned TRBD1 or TRBD2 (6 bases each). The length of the CDR3 is 10 residues. Germline CDR1 reads SGHAT; CDR2 reads FQNNGV. Deletions cut 11 bases from V and 10 bases from J, with 12 bases between. The CDR3 spells CAAGTREQFF. CDR3 sequence (DNA): TGTGCCGCGGGGACACGAGAGCAGTTCTTC.

This clonotype was recorded a few times. This chain links TRBV11-1 with TRBJ2-1; no firm D call. Germline loops: CDR1 SGHAT, CDR2 FQDESV (reference sequence). This CDR3 spans 14 amino acids. Trimming shortened V by 2 bases and J by 8 bases, and 13 bases separated the two germline ends. Here the CDR3 reads CASSLPVPYDEQFF. The CDR3 DNA is TGTGCCAGCAGCTTACCAGTCCCTTATGATGAGCAGTTCTTC.

This clonotype was seen at least ten times. This chain links TRBV7-3 with TRBJ2-1; unclear D gene. V was pared by 2 bases and J by 0 bases, with 11 bases between. Germline V gives CDR1 SGHTA, CDR2 FQGTGA. The length of the CDR3 is 16 residues. The CDR3: CASSLYGPSSYNEQFF. In DNA form, the CDR3 reads TGTGCCAGCAGCTTATACGGACCCAGCTCCTACAATGAGCAGTTCTTC.

This clonotype was observed a handful of times. This chain links TRBV2 with TRBJ1-5, with 7 nucleotides matching TRBD1. Looked up from germline, CDR1 is SNHLY and CDR2 is FYNNEI. With 9 bases clipped from V and 4 bases from J, the junction kept 9 bases outside the gene matches. The CDR3 is made up of 14 amino acids. The CDR3 DNA sequence: TGTGCCAGTATAGATGACAGGGCAAATCAGCCCCAGCATTTT. Its protein product is CASIDDRANQPQHF.

This clonotype has only a few counts. The chain couples TRBV7-8 to TRBJ2-5, with a tentative D call TRBD2 (7 bases). CDR1 is SGHVS and CDR2 is FQNEAQ in the germline V gene. Between the trimmed V and J ends, which lost 5 bases and 11 bases, there was a span of 15 bases. CDR3 length equals 12 residues. The CDR3 DNA reads TGTGCCAGCAGCCCCCGCCGGGGGGCTCAGTACTTC. It is translated as CASSPRRGAQYF.

This clonotype appeared a few times. The chain carries TRBV18 and TRBJ1-4, with D hard to call. Germline loops: CDR1 KGHSH, CDR2 LQKENI. V dropped 1 base and J dropped 2 bases, with 5 bases sitting between them. The CDR3 extends over 14 amino acids. The CDR3, as DNA: TGTGCCAGCTCACCACGCAGCACTAATGAAAAACTGTTTTTT. Translated: CASSPRSTNEKLFF. The entire variable domain, with the rest obtained from reference TRBV18 and TRBJ1-4, is as follows: NAGVMQNPRHLVRRRGQEARLRCSPMKGHSHVYWYRQLPEEGLKFMVYLQKENIIDESGMPKERFSAEFPKEGPSILRIQQVVRGDSAAYFCASSPRSTNEKLFFGSGTQLSVL.

V is TRBV19 and J is TRBJ2-2; 8 bases agree with TRBD2. J gave up 0 bases and V 6 bases, and 6 bases lay outside the gene matches. The CDR3 consists of 16 residues. From germline, CDR1 is LNHDA and CDR2 SQIVND (reference sequence). CDR3 amino acids: CASSLGLAANTGELFF. CDR3 DNA: TGTGCCAGTAGCCTCGGACTAGCCGCGAACACCGGGGAGCTGTTTTTT.

The gene calls are TRBV11-2 and TRBJ2-3; D remains ambiguous. Trimming removed 6 bases at V and 0 bases at J, with 13 bases between. The V gene's germline CDR1 is SGHAT and CDR2 FQNNGV. The CDR3 is made up of 15 amino acids. The CDR3, as DNA: TGTGCCAGCAGGGGGAAACTATCTAGCACAGATACGCAGTATTTT. Amino acids: CASRGKLSSTDTQYF.

This clonotype came up a few times. V usage is TRBV7-9 and J usage is TRBJ2-7, with 11 bases matching TRBD2. The CDR3 is 15 amino acids. The trim removed 4 bases at V and 6 bases at J, leaving 8 bases unmatched. Germline V gene lookup returns CDR1 SEHNR and CDR2 FQNEAQ (reference sequence). DNA of the CDR3: TGTGCCAGCAGCTCAACCTCACTAGCGGGGGTCGAGCAGTACTTC. Its translation: CASSSTSLAGVEQYF. The entire variable domain, with the rest obtained from reference TRBV7-9 and TRBJ2-7, is as follows: DTGVSQNPRHKITKRGQNVTFRCDPISEHNRLYWYRQTLGQGPEFLTYFQNEAQLEKSRLLSDRFSAERPKGSFSTLEIQRTEQGDSAMYLCASSSTSLAGVEQYFGPGTRLTVT.

This clonotype turned up a few times. The chain couples TRBV30 to TRBJ1-1; 7 positions match TRBD1. Germline V gene lookup returns CDR1 GTSNPN and CDR2 SVGIG (reference sequence). V dropped 7 bases and J dropped 5; count of bases not matched to a gene: 7. The CDR3 length is 12 residues. The CDR3 DNA reads as TGTGCCTTGAGACAGGGAGAGACTGAAGCTTTCTTT. Translated, it gives CALRQGETEAFF.